This entry lists 7 T cell receptor beta chains sequenced from one sample in a study of blood T cell repertoires in COVID-19. TCRdb keeps only in-frame clones here, not all; method: immunoSEQ multiplex PCR. Among 87,000 or so clones listed, roughly 87% were seen once. The sample was peripheral blood. These receptors were collected from a woman between 50 and 59 years old with active or convalescent COVID-19.

The gene calls are TRBV10-3 and TRBJ1-1; D gene ambiguous. CDR3 size: 12 residues. From germline, CDR1 is ENHRY and CDR2 SYGVKD. V dropped 0 bases and J dropped 11 bases, with 10 bases sitting between them. As DNA, the CDR3 is TGTGCCATCAGTGAGTCGAGTAGGAGGGCTTTCTTT. This encodes CAISESSRRAFF.

The CDR3 bases are TGTGCCAGCAGCGTCATGGGAGGGAGAGATACGCAGTATTTT. As protein: CASSVMGGRDTQYF. The chain uses TRBV7-9 and TRBJ2-3; 7 nucleotides match TRBD2. CDR1 SEHNR and CDR2 FQNEAQ come from the germline V gene (reference sequence). V dropped 5 bases and J dropped 5; count of bases not matched to a gene: 7. The CDR3 sequence is 14 residues long. The whole variable domain, filled in from reference TRBV7-9 and TRBJ2-3, reads DTGVSQNPRHKITKRGQNVTFRCDPISEHNRLYWYRQTLGQGPEFLTYFQNEAQLEKSRLLSDRFSAERPKGSFSTLEIQRTEQGDSAMYLCASSVMGGRDTQYFGPGTRLTVL.

The V call is TRBV20-1, the J call TRBJ1-4; 7 bases match TRBD1. The CDR3 contains 15 residues. Trimming at V came to 3 bases and at J to 8 bases, leaving 12 bases not matched to a gene. Germline V gene sequence: CDR1 DFQATT, CDR2 SNEGSKA (reference sequence). The CDR3 sequence is CSASLQNRGSEKLFF. The CDR3 DNA sequence: TGCAGTGCTAGTCTCCAAAACAGGGGCAGCGAAAAACTGTTTTTT.

J is TRBJ2-2 and V is TRBV5-4; TRBD1 aligns across 12 bases. The CDR3 contains 15 residues. Germline V gene sequence: CDR1 SGHNT, CDR2 YYREEE (reference sequence). Trimming cost V 3 bases and J 7 bases; bases outside gene matches: 4. CDR3 region: CASSSGTGGIGELFF. The CDR3 nucleotides are TGTGCCAGCAGCTCCGGGACAGGGGGCATCGGGGAGCTGTTTTTT.

The V and J genes are TRBV7-2 and TRBJ1-2, with a weak D call TRBD1 (6 bases). Germline V gene data show CDR1 as SGHTA and CDR2 as FQGNSA. This CDR3 is 15 amino acids long. Trimming took off 1 base at V and 10 bases at J, with 19 bases between the two ends. CDR3: CASSLGGRGGPDYTF. The CDR3 region has the DNA TGTGCCAGCAGCTTAGGGGGCAGGGGCGGTCCGGACTACACCTTC.

The V call is TRBV6-2 or TRBV6-3, the J call TRBJ1-2; D unresolved. The CDR3 sequence is 15 residues long. Germline loops: CDR1 MNHEY, CDR2 SVGEGT. The V end lost 0 bases, the J end lost 4 bases, and 12 bases lay between the germline ends. The CDR3 region has the DNA TGTGCCAGCAGTTACTCCGGAGGGAGCCTCTATGGCTACACCTTC. Translated, it gives CASSYSGGSLYGYTF.

The sample holds one count of this clone. This rearrangement joins TRBV7-3 to TRBJ2-7, with D possibly being TRBD1 (5 bases). Germline V gene data show CDR1 as SGHTA and CDR2 as FQGTGA. The V and J ends lost 2 bases and 7 bases respectively, with 15 bases between them. The CDR3 is 14 amino acids. The CDR3 sequence: CASSLQATAYEQYF. CDR3 nucleotides: TGTGCCAGCAGCTTACAAGCGACAGCGTATGAGCAGTACTTC.